The 20 T cell receptor beta chains reported below all come from one sample, sequenced in a study of blood T cell repertoires in COVID-19. Data came from immunoSEQ multiplex PCR; TCRdb stores just in-frame clones and leaves some out. The repertoire holds 70,000 or so clones, with 87% as singletons. The sequencing sample was made of peripheral blood. These receptors originate from a woman over 75 with active or convalescent COVID-19.

CDR3 in DNA: TGTGCCAGCAGCTTGGGACTAGCGGGGGGGTCGTACAGGAATGAGCAGTTCTTC. It specifies CASSLGLAGGSYRNEQFF. This chain links TRBV5-4 with TRBJ2-1; 14 positions agree with TRBD2. The germline V gene has CDR1 SGHNT and CDR2 YYREEE (reference sequence). V lost 0 bases, J lost 7 bases, and 9 bases stayed unmatched. This CDR3 has 18 residues. The full variable domain, rest sourced from reference TRBV5-4 and TRBJ2-1, is ETGVTQSPTHLIKTRGQQVTLRCSSQSGHNTVSWYQQALGQGPQFIFQYYREEENGRGNFPPRFSGLQFPNYSSELNVNALELDDSALYLCASSLGLAGGSYRNEQFFGPGTRLTVL.

The chain combines TRBV19 with TRBJ2-3; 10 nucleotides match TRBD1. Germline CDR1 and CDR2: LNHDA and SQIVND (reference sequence). Trimming took 10 bases from V and 3 from J; bases not matched to a gene: 4. This CDR3 contains 13 residues. CDR3 in DNA: TGTGCCACAAGGACAGGGGGGACAGATACGCAGTATTTT. This translates into CATRTGGTDTQYF.

This chain joins TRBV27 and TRBJ2-1; TRBD1 agrees at 7 bases. Germline CDR1 MNHEY, CDR2 SMNVEV (reference sequence). The CDR3 totals 12 residues. V lost 6 bases and J lost 10; bases outside the gene matches: 6. Here the CDR3 DNA reads TGTGCCAGCAGCCTTACAGGGGCCGAGCAGTTCTTC. This encodes CASSLTGAEQFF.

The chain recombines TRBV7-9 with TRBJ1-2; TRBD1 aligns across 9 bases. J was trimmed by 7 bases and V by 3 bases; bases with no gene match: 3. Germline V CDR1 and CDR2: SEHNR, FQNEAQ (reference sequence). The CDR3 is 13 residues long. The CDR3 region has the DNA TGTGCCAGCAGCTTGGGACAGGGTAGTGGCTACACCTTC. Amino acids: CASSLGQGSGYTF.

This clone came up a few times. V and J are TRBV5-6 and TRBJ2-5; D unresolved. This CDR3 has 11 residues. Germline V gene lookup returns CDR1 SGHDT and CDR2 YYEEEE. Trimming stripped 2 bases from V and 7 bases from J, with 6 bases between. This chain's CDR3 is CASSLTGTQYF. The CDR3 DNA sequence: TGTGCCAGCAGCTTAACTGGGACCCAGTACTTC.

This chain uses TRBV3-1 (or the pseudogene TRBV3-2) with TRBJ1-1, with D possibly being TRBD1 (5 bases). Germline V gene sequence: CDR1 LGHDT, CDR2 YNNKEL (reference sequence). The CDR3 runs 14 residues. The V end was cut by 4 bases, the J end by 8 bases, with 17 bases between. CDR3 in amino acids: CASSRSELKGEAFF. The CDR3 DNA reads TGTGCCAGCAGCCGGTCCGAATTAAAGGGGGAAGCTTTCTTT.

The chain employs TRBV9 and TRBJ1-6, with TRBD1 matching 11 bases. CDR1 is SGDLS and CDR2 is YYNGEE in the germline V gene. There are 17 residues in the CDR3. V shed 0 bases, J shed 6 bases, and the junction held 5 bases outside the gene matches. The CDR3 sequence: CASSVGGTGGSNSPLHF. The CDR3 bases are TGTGCCAGCAGCGTAGGGGGGACAGGGGGAAGTAATTCACCCCTCCACTTT.

This clone was observed at least ten times. The rearrangement uses TRBV5-1 and TRBJ1-2; 8 nucleotides align to TRBD1. Germline lookup yields CDR1 SGHRS and CDR2 YFSETQ. The CDR3 contains 15 residues. The V segment lost 4 bases and the J segment 4 bases; nucleotides outside the gene matches: 9. The DNA of the CDR3 is TGCGCCAGCAGCCCAGGACAGGGTTTAACCTATGGCTACACCTTC. Amino acid sequence: CASSPGQGLTYGYTF.

CDR3: CAISESIYEQYF. In DNA form, the CDR3 reads TGTGCCATCAGTGAGTCCATCTACGAGCAGTACTTC. The chain joins TRBV10-3 to TRBJ2-7, with D unclear. The ends were cut back, 0 bases at V and 3 bases at J, with 3 bases in the middle. Germline V gives CDR1 ENHRY, CDR2 SYGVKD. This CDR3 has 12 amino acids.

The rearrangement joins TRBV2 to TRBJ1-5, with D unclear. Deletions cut 8 bases from V and 0 bases from J, with 5 bases between. The CDR3 loop spans 12 amino acids. Germline V lookup: CDR1 SNHLY, CDR2 FYNNEI. The CDR3 reads CASSYSNQPQHF. The CDR3 nucleotides are TGTGCCAGCTCGTATAGCAATCAGCCCCAGCATTTT. The full variable domain, with the rest looked up from reference TRBV2 and TRBJ1-5, is EPEVTQTPSHQVTQMGQEVILRCVPISNHLYFYWYRQILGQKVEFLVSFYNNEISEKSEIFDDQFSVERPDGSNFTLKIRSTKLEDSAMYFCASSYSNQPQHFGDGTRLSIL.

This chain joins TRBV6-2 or TRBV6-3 and TRBJ1-1, with D tentatively TRBD1 (5 bases). The germline V and J ends were trimmed by 2 bases and 1 base, with 14 bases remaining between them. Germline V gives CDR1 MNHEY, CDR2 SVGEGT. The CDR3 is 16 residues long. CDR3 amino acids: CASSYVGPSPNTEAFF. The CDR3 nucleotides read TGTGCCAGCAGTTACGTGGGGCCGAGCCCGAACACTGAAGCTTTCTTT.

The gene calls are TRBV7-2 and TRBJ2-3; no clear D. This CDR3 has 15 amino acids. The germline CDR1 and CDR2 sequences are SGHTA and FQGNSA. V gave up 3 bases and J gave up 0 bases, with 10 bases separating them. CDR3 protein: CASSFPAPSTDTQYF. CDR3 nucleotide sequence: TGTGCCAGCAGCTTTCCAGCGCCTAGCACAGATACGCAGTATTTT.

The chain is built from TRBV27 and TRBJ2-5; 11 nucleotides match TRBD2. The trim removed 5 bases at V and 5 bases at J, leaving 13 bases unmatched. Germline V gives CDR1 MNHEY, CDR2 SMNVEV (reference sequence). CDR3 length equals 17 residues. The CDR3 DNA follows: TGTGCCAGCAGTCCCCGGCTAGCGGGGGGTTTTGGGGAGACCCAGTACTTC. This codes for CASSPRLAGGFGETQYF.

The chain joins TRBV28 to TRBJ2-3; D perhaps matches TRBD1 (6 bases). This CDR3 is 14 amino acids long. The V gene lost 8 bases and the J gene lost 1 base, with 13 bases spanning the gap. The germline CDR1 and CDR2 sequences are MDHEN and SYDVKM. The CDR3 region is CASDRSAGTDTQYF. The DNA for the CDR3 is TGTGCCAGCGACAGGAGCGCGGGCACAGATACGCAGTATTTT.

The V gene is TRBV3-1 (or the pseudogene TRBV3-2), the J gene TRBJ1-2; D might be TRBD1 (6 bases). The V gene lost 4 bases and the J gene lost 2 bases, with 20 bases spanning the gap. Germline CDR1 and CDR2: LGHDT and YNNKEL (reference sequence). The CDR3 is 17 residues long. The CDR3 region is CASSPGGGGTSNYGYTF. In nucleotides, the CDR3 is TGTGCCAGCAGCCCCGGAGGGGGGGGGACCTCCAACTATGGCTACACCTTC.

The chain has TRBV7-8 and TRBJ2-1, with 8 nucleotides matching TRBD2. Germline CDR1 is SGHVS and CDR2 is FQNEAQ. CDR3 length: 17 residues. V was pared by 4 bases and J by 7 bases, with 15 bases of the junction left unmatched. This CDR3 reads CASSYNPPGGGRNEQFF. The CDR3 DNA follows: TGTGCCAGCAGCTACAACCCCCCTGGCGGGGGGAGGAATGAGCAGTTCTTC.

This chain links TRBV28 with TRBJ2-7; no firm D call. There are 11 residues in the CDR3. V was shortened by 3 bases and J by 4 bases, with 4 bases between the two germline ends. Germline CDR1 is MDHEN and CDR2 is SYDVKM. The CDR3 loop reads CASSFAYEQYF. Written as DNA, the CDR3 is TGTGCCAGCAGTTTTGCGTACGAGCAGTACTTC.

This chain joins TRBV19 and TRBJ1-2; weak D call: TRBD1 (6 bases). Deletions cut 7 bases from V and 5 bases from J, with 11 bases between. The CDR3 covers 12 residues. Germline CDR1 and CDR2: LNHDA and SQIVND (reference sequence). Written as DNA, the CDR3 is TGTGCCAGTATCACACAGGGTTATGGCTACACCTTC. Protein product: CASITQGYGYTF.

This chain connects TRBV10-3 to TRBJ2-5; D is ambiguous. Germline V lookup: CDR1 ENHRY, CDR2 SYGVKD. CDR3 length: 13 residues. With 1 base removed from V and 2 bases from J, the gap between germline ends came to 5 bases. The CDR3 here is CAISEWQQETQYF. Written as DNA, the CDR3 is TGTGCCATCAGTGAGTGGCAGCAAGAGACCCAGTACTTC.

Only one count was recorded for this clone. The chain carries TRBV4-1 and TRBJ1-2; D is possibly TRBD1 (5 bases). The CDR3 length is 16 residues. Per germline, CDR1 MGHRA and CDR2 YSYEKL. V lost 0 bases, J lost 1 base, and 12 bases lay in between. The CDR3 region is CASSQDGTGDNYGYTF. CDR3 DNA: TGCGCCAGCAGCCAAGATGGAACAGGAGATAACTATGGCTACACCTTC.